The present entry profiles one T cell receptor beta chain with its context. This CDR3 has 14 residues. Germline-derived CDR1 and CDR2 are SGHRS and YFSETQ. V lost 0 bases, J lost 5 bases, and 5 bases stayed unmatched. These data belong to a study of shared clonotypes between healthy human individuals. Data came from immunoSEQ multiplex PCR; TCRdb stores just in-frame clones and leaves some out. Here the sample spans roughly 1,100,000 clones, roughly 70% being singletons. This rearrangement joins TRBV5-1 to TRBJ2-7, with 7 bases identical to TRBD1. The sequencing input was memory CD4+ T cells sorted from blood. The subset denotes: CD45RA-negative fraction. The TCR was taken from a man aged 18 to 30 in good health. In DNA form, the CDR3 reads TGCGCCAGCAGCTTGGTGGGACAGACTGACGAGCAGTACTTC. It translates to CASSLVGQTDEQYF.